A few counts support the clone carrying this TCR beta chain. Its matching antigen is unknown. This specimen comes from a study of T-cell reconstitution after alpha-beta-depleted transplantation in children. The study's findings and limits: Alpha-beta T cells about two months after transplant reportedly derived from several hundred expanded graft clones. It was newly produced T cells that mostly accounted for T-cell counts and diversity one year after transplant. From surviving recipient T cells and thymic progenitors came the high day-60 TCRbeta diversity observed in some patients.

During its preparation, the TCRbeta library received unique molecular identifiers. Each CDR3 protein is one row after TCRdb ran MiXCR on the PCR reads. The data show 250,000 to 300,000 distinct CDR3 sequences, with roughly 8.2% seen just once and over 7.5% held by the top ten. CDR3 length equals 14 residues. Germline V gene sequence: CDR1 SEHNR, CDR2 FQNEAQ (reference sequence). Trimming stripped 3 bases from V and 8 bases from J, with 16 bases between. The sample consisted of peripheral blood, taken 360 days after TCRalphabeta/CD19-depleted stem cell transplant. The chain employs TRBV7-9 and TRBJ1-2; D possibly corresponds to TRBD1 (6 bases). The source of this sequence is a female patient aged 2-10 years who had a stem cell transplant for Fanconi anemia, so the T cells may come from the graft donor. The CDR3 reads CASSFSRGIGGYTF. The CDR3 DNA reads as TGTGCCAGCAGCTTTAGCAGGGGCATCGGCGGCTACACCTTC. The full variable domain, completed using reference TRBV7-9 and TRBJ1-2, is DTGVSQNPRHKITKRGQNVTFRCDPISEHNRLYWYRQTLGQGPEFLTYFQNEAQLEKSRLLSDRFSAERPKGSFSTLEIQRTEQGDSAMYLCASSFSRGIGGYTFGSGTRLTVV.